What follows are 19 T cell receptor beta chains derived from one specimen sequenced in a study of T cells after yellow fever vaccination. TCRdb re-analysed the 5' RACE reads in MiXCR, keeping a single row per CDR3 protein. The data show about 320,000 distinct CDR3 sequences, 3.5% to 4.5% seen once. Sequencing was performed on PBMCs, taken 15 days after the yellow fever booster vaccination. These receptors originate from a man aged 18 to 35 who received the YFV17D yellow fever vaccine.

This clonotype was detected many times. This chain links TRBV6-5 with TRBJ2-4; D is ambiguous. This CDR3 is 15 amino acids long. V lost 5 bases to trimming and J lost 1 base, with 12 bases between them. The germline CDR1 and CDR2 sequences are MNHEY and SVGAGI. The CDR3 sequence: CASSHDRDAKNIQYF. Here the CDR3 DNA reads TGTGCCAGCAGTCACGACCGCGATGCCAAAAACATTCAGTACTTC.

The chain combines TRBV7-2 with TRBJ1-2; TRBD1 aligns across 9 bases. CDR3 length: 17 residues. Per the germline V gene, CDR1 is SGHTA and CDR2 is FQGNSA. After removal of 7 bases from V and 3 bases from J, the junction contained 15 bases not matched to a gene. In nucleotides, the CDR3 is TGTGCCAGCACCTCTGTCCCGGGACAGGGCTTAGACTATGGCTACACCTTC. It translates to CASTSVPGQGLDYGYTF.

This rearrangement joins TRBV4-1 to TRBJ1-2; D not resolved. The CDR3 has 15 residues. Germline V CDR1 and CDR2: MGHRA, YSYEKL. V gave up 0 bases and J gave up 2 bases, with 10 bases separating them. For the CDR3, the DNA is TGCGCCAGCAGCCAAGAACCTAGTCGGAACTATGGCTACACCTTC. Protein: CASSQEPSRNYGYTF.

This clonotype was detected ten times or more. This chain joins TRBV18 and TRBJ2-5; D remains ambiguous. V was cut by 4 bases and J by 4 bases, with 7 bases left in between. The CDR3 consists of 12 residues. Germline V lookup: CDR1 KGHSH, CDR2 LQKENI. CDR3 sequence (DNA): TGTGCCAGCTCACACCCCCTAGAGACCCAGTACTTC. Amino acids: CASSHPLETQYF.

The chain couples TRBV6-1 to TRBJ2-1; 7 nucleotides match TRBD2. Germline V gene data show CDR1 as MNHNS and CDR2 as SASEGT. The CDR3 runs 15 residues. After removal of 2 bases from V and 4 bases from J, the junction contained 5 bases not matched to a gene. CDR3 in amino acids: CASSELAGDYNEQFF. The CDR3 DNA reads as TGTGCCAGCAGTGAATTAGCGGGCGATTACAATGAGCAGTTCTTC.

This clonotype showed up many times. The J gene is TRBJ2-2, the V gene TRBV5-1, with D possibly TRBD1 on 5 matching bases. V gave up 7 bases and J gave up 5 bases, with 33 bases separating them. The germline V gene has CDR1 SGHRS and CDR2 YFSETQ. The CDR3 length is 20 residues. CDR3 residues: CASFNRNTSPLVDVTGELFF. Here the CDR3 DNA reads TGCGCCAGCTTCAACAGGAATACGTCGCCACTGGTGGATGTGACCGGGGAGCTGTTTTTT.

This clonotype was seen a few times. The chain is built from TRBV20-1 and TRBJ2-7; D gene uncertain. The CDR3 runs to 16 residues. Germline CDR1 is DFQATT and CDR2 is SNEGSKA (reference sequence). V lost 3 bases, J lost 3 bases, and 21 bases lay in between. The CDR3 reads CSARAYELSGSYEQYF. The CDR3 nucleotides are TGCAGTGCTAGGGCCTACGAGCTGTCGGGCAGCTACGAGCAGTACTTC.

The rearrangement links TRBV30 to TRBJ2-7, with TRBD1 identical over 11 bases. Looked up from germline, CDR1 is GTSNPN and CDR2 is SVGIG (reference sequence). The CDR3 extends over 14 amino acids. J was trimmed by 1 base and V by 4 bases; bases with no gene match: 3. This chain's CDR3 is CAWTGQGASYEQYF. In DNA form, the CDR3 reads TGTGCCTGGACCGGACAGGGGGCTTCCTACGAGCAGTACTTC.

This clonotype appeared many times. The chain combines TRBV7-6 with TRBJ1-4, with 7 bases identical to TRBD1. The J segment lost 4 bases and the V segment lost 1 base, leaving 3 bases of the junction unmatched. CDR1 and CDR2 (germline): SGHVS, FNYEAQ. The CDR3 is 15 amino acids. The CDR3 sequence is CASSLEGDSNEKLFF. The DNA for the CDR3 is TGTGCCAGCAGCTTAGAAGGGGACAGTAATGAAAAACTGTTTTTT.

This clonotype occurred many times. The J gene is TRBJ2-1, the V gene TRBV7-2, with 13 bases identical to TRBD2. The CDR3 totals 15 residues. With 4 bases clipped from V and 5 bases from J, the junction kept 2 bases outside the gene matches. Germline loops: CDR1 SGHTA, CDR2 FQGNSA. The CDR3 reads CASSWGLAGNNEQFF. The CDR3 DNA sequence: TGTGCCAGCAGCTGGGGACTAGCGGGGAACAATGAGCAGTTCTTC.

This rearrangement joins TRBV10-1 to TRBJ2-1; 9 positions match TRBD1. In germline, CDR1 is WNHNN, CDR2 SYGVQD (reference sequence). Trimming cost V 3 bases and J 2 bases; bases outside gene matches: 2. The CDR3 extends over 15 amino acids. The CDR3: CASSDGTGTYNEQFF. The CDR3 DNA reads TGCGCCAGCAGTGATGGGACAGGGACCTACAATGAGCAGTTCTTC.

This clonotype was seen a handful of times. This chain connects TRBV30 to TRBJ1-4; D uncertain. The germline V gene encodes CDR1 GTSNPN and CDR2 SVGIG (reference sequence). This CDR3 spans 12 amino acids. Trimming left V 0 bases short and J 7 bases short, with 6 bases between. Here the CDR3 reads CAWSVLREKLFF. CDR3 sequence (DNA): TGTGCCTGGAGTGTATTGCGTGAAAAACTGTTTTTT. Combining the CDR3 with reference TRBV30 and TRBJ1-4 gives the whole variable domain SQTIHQWPATLVQPVGSPLSLECTVEGTSNPNLYWYRQAAGRGLQLLFYSVGIGQISSEVPQNLSASRPQDRQFILSSKKLLLSDSGFYLCAWSVLREKLFFGSGTQLSVL.

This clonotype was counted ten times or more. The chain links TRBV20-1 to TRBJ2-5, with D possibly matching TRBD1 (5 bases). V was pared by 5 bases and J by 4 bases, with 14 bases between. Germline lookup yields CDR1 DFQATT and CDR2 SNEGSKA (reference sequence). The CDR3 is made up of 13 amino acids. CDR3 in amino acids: CSAPIQGGETQYF. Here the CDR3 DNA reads TGCAGTGCTCCGATTCAGGGCGGAGAGACCCAGTACTTC.

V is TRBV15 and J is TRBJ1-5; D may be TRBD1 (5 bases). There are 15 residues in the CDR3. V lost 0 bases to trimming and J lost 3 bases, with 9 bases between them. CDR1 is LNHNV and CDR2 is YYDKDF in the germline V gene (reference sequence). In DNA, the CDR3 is TGTGCCACCAGCAGAGAGGGGACCCTCAATCAGCCCCAGCATTTT. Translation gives CATSREGTLNQPQHF.

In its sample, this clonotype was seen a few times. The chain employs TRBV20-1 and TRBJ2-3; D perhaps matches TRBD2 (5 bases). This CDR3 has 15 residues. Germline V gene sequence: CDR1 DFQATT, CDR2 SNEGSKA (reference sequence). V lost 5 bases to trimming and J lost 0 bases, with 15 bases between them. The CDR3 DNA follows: TGCAGTGCTTTCCCCCTAGCAGCTAGCACAGATACGCAGTATTTT. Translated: CSAFPLAASTDTQYF.

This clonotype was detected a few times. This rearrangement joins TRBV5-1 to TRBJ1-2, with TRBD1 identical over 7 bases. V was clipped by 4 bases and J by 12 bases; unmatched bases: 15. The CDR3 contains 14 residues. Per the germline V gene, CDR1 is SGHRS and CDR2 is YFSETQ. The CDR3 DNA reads TGCGCCAGCAGCCTACGGACAGGCGCCTCACCGAACACCTTC. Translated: CASSLRTGASPNTF.

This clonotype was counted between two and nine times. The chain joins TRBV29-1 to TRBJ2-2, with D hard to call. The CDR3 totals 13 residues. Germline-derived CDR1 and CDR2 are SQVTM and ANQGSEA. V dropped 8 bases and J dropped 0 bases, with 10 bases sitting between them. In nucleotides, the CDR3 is TGCAGCATCGACACTACGAACACCGGGGAGCTGTTTTTT. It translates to CSIDTTNTGELFF.

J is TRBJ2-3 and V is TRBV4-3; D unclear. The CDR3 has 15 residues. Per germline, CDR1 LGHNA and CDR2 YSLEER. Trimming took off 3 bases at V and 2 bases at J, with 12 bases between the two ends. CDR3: CASSHGGRLTDTQYF. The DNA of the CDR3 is TGCGCCAGCAGCCATGGTGGGCGCCTCACAGATACGCAGTATTTT.

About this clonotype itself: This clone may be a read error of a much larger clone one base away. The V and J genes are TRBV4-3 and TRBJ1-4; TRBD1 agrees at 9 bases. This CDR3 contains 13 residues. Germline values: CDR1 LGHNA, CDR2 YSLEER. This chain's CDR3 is CAGSGTGNEKLFF. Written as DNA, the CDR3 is TGCGCCGGCAGTGGGACAGGGAATGAAAAACTGTTTTTT.